This T cell receptor (beta chain) was observed in a study of shared clonotypes between healthy human individuals. Overall study results and limits: Sampling was confined to blood; repertoires within tissues likely differ.

Comment on this clone: Its target is unknown.

This table comes from immunoSEQ multiplex PCR, and its TCRdb copy is limited to in-frame clones, with some not included. The data contain about 2.4 million clones, around 94% of them singletons. V was trimmed by 0 bases and J by 4 bases, leaving 12 bases between them. The germline V gene encodes CDR1 MNHNS and CDR2 SASEGT. This CDR3 has 15 amino acids. The source is a man aged 18 to 29 in good health. Sequenced material: naive CD4+ T cells sorted from blood. The sample's subset: CD45RA+ positively selected. The V and J genes are TRBV6-1 and TRBJ1-2; D gene ambiguous. CDR3 sequence: CASSEAYGGIYGYTF. DNA for the CDR3: TGTGCCAGCAGTGAAGCCTACGGAGGAATCTATGGCTACACCTTC.